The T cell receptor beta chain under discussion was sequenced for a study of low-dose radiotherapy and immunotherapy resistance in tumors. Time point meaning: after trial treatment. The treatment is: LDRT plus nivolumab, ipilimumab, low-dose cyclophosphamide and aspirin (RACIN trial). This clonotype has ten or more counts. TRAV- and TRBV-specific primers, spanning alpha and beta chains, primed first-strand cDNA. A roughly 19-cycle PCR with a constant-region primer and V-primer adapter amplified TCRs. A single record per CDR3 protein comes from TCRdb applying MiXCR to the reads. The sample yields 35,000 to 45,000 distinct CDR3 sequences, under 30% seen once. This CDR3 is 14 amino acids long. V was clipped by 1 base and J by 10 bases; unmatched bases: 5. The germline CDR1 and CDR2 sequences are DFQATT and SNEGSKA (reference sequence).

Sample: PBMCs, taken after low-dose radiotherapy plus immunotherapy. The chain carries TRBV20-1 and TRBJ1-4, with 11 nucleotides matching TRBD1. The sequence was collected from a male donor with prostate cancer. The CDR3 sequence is CSARAGTGGGKLFF. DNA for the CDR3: TGCAGTGCTAGAGCCGGGACAGGGGGGGGAAAACTGTTTTTT.